Presented here are 25 T cell receptor beta chains from one specimen sequenced in a study of T cells in Graves' hyperthyroidism and ophthalmopathy. Researchers took RNA transcripts and amplified the TCR beta CDR3 regions from them. The study used the HTBI primer set for a first-round RT-PCR of the TCR CDR3. From the multiplex PCR reads, TCRdb called clonotypes with MiXCR, one entry per CDR3 protein. The table has approximately 640,000 distinct CDR3 sequences, just under 45% seen once; the top ten hold about 7%. The specimen sequenced was peripheral blood or thyroid tissue (not recorded which). These receptors originate from an adult man with Graves' disease, either hyperthyroidism or ophthalmopathy (not recorded which).

Concerning this clonotype: At one end the junction does not follow the germline gene, possibly because of a read error. This chain links TRBV6-6 with TRBJ1-4; D might be TRBD1 (5 bases). Germline CDR1 and CDR2: MNHNY and SVGAGI (reference sequence). The CDR3 has 13 amino acids. The CDR3 DNA sequence: TGTGCCAGCAGGCCGACGAGGGGTGAAGAACTGTTTTTT. It is translated as CASRPTRGEELFF.

V gene TRBV12-3 or TRBV12-4 combines with J gene TRBJ1-2; possible D gene TRBD1, 5 bases. The CDR3 extends over 14 amino acids. The V and J ends lost 0 bases and 10 bases respectively, with 15 bases between them. This chain's CDR3 is CASSLAPGKTHYTF. CDR3 nucleotides: TGTGCCAGCAGTTTAGCGCCAGGGAAGACACACTACACCTTC.

V usage is TRBV20-1 and J usage is TRBJ2-5; D is possibly TRBD2 (6 bases). Germline CDR1 DFQATT, CDR2 SNEGSKA (reference sequence). The CDR3 runs to 9 residues. V was pared by 3 bases and J by 11 bases, with 7 bases between. The CDR3 region is CSARGGQYF. The CDR3 DNA sequence: TGCAGTGCTAGGGGAGGACAGTACTTC.

As concerns this clonotype: One end of the junction is discordant with germline, which a read error may explain. The rearrangement links TRBV20-1 to TRBJ1-1; D not certain. This CDR3 has 14 amino acids. Germline CDR1 DFQATT, CDR2 SNEGSKA (reference sequence). This chain's CDR3 is CSAREDLMNTEAFF. In DNA form, the CDR3 reads TGCAGCGCTAGAGAAGACCTAATGAACACTGAAGCTTTCTTT.

The genes are TRBV25-1 and TRBJ1-5, with TRBD1 matching over 9 bases. The CDR3 runs 19 residues. Germline CDR1 is MGHDK and CDR2 is SYGVNS. Trimming took 2 bases from V and 7 from J; bases not matched to a gene: 18. CDR3 bases: TGTGCCAGCAGTGAAATCGAGCCGCGGGACAGGGCCACTGGACAGCCCCAGCATTTT. This sequence encodes CASSEIEPRDRATGQPQHF.

For the CDR3, the DNA is TGCAGTGCCGAGGGGGCAACCTTCACTGAAGCTTTCTTT. This gives the protein CSAEGATFTEAFF. The V gene is TRBV20-1, the J gene TRBJ1-1, with TRBD1 matching 7 bases. This CDR3 has 13 residues. V was pared by 6 bases and J by 4 bases, with 8 bases of the junction left unmatched. Germline assignment: CDR1 DFQATT and CDR2 SNEGSKA (reference sequence).

The table lists this clonotype with a count of one. The chain has TRBV2 and TRBJ1-1; D is possibly TRBD1 (6 bases). In germline, CDR1 is SNHLY, CDR2 FYNNEI. V lost 6 bases and J 4 bases, leaving 18 bases between the germline ends. The CDR3 has 15 residues. The CDR3 DNA reads as TGTGCCAGCAGGGGTCACAGGGACTCGAGCACTGAAGCTTTCTTT. As protein: CASRGHRDSSTEAFF.

The chain is built from TRBV2 and TRBJ2-2; possibly TRBD1 for D (6 bases). Trimming took off 9 bases at V and 0 bases at J, with 8 bases between the two ends. From germline, CDR1 is SNHLY and CDR2 FYNNEI. There are 13 residues in the CDR3. The chain's CDR3 is CARRTANTGELFF. For the CDR3, the DNA is TGTGCCAGAAGGACAGCGAACACCGGGGAGCTGTTTTTT. Looking up the rest from reference TRBV2 and TRBJ2-2 gives the full variable domain: EPEVTQTPSHQVTQMGQEVILRCVPISNHLYFYWYRQILGQKVEFLVSFYNNEISEKSEIFDDQFSVERPDGSNFTLKIRSTKLEDSAMYFCARRTANTGELFFGEGSRLTVL.

Details on this clonotype: Possible read error: a much larger clone is one base away. This chain joins TRBV24-1 and TRBJ2-5; TRBD2 matches 10 bases. Losses at the gene ends were 0 bases for V and 7 bases for J; bases not matched to a gene: 7. The length of the CDR3 is 16 residues. CDR1 is KGHDR and CDR2 is SFDVKD in the germline V gene. The CDR3 region has the DNA TGTGCCACCAGTGATTTGCCAGCGGGGGGGCCAGGGACCCAGTACTTC. Encoded protein: CATSDLPAGGPGTQYF.

This clonotype was counted once. The chain has TRBV10-2 and TRBJ1-4; D uncertain. The germline gives CDR1 WSHSY, CDR2 SAAADI. The CDR3 has 13 amino acids. The ends were cut back, 3 bases at V and 4 bases at J, with 6 bases in the middle. CDR3 nucleotide sequence: TGCGCCAGCAGTGAATTTCATAATGAAAAACTGTTTTTT. Translation: CASSEFHNEKLFF.

As concerns this clonotype: A much larger clone is a single base away; this may be a read error. This chain connects TRBV7-8 to TRBJ1-4; TRBD1 aligns across 12 bases. The CDR3 sequence is 14 residues long. CDR1 is SGHVS and CDR2 is FQNEAQ in the germline V gene. Trimming at V came to 10 bases and at J to 9 bases, leaving 9 bases not matched to a gene. CDR3 in DNA: TGTGCCAACAGTTCACGGGACAGGGGGCAAAAACTGTTTTTT. It codes for CANSSRDRGQKLFF.

This clonotype was seen ten or more times. The gene calls are TRBV7-9 and TRBJ2-7; D is ambiguous. The germline V gene has CDR1 SEHNR and CDR2 FQNEAQ (reference sequence). Trimming took 1 base from V and 2 from J, leaving 9 bases between them. The CDR3 spans 14 residues. CDR3 nucleotides: TGTGCCAGCAGCTTAGTTGGCCATCCCTACGAGCAGTACTTC. This translates into CASSLVGHPYEQYF.

Many counts were recorded for this clonotype. The chain has TRBV5-1 and TRBJ1-2; no firm D call. Germline V gene lookup returns CDR1 SGHRS and CDR2 YFSETQ. The CDR3 runs 14 residues. V dropped 0 bases and J dropped 3 bases, with 9 bases sitting between them. CDR3 in amino acids: CASSLDRVYYGYTF. For the CDR3, the DNA is TGCGCCAGCAGCTTGGATCGAGTGTACTATGGCTACACCTTC.

Written as DNA, the CDR3 is TGTGCCATCAGTGAGGTAGGGCGTAACTATGGCTACACCTTC. It specifies CAISEVGRNYGYTF. The chain links TRBV10-3 to TRBJ1-2; D call uncertain. Trimming removed 2 bases from V and 1 base from J, with 8 bases in between. Germline CDR1 and CDR2: ENHRY and SYGVKD. CDR3 length equals 14 residues.

Ten or more counts support this clonotype. The chain links TRBV7-2 to TRBJ1-5; D ambiguous. V lost 1 base and J lost 9, with 7 bases in between. The germline V gene encodes CDR1 SGHTA and CDR2 FQGNSA. This CDR3 has 12 amino acids. CDR3 bases: TGTGCCAGCAGCTTAGGGGTTCCGCCCCAGCATTTT. Translation gives CASSLGVPPQHF.

The chain links TRBV5-4 to TRBJ1-4; no clear D gene. CDR3 length: 14 amino acids. Trimming took off 6 bases at V and 7 bases at J, with 16 bases between the two ends. CDR1 and CDR2 from the germline V gene are SGHNT and YYREEE (reference sequence). Written as DNA, the CDR3 is TGTGCCAGCAACTACCAAAGGGAAGGTGAAAAACTGTTTTTT. It is translated as CASNYQREGEKLFF.

Concerning this clonotype: This sequence may be a read error, since a much larger clone differs from it by one base. This rearrangement joins TRBV19 to TRBJ1-1, with D perhaps matching TRBD1 (6 bases). This CDR3 is built from 13 residues. From germline, CDR1 is LNHDA and CDR2 SQIVND (reference sequence). The CDR3 spells CASSIRDNSLTWF. CDR3 nucleotide sequence: TGTGCCAGTAGTATCCGGGACAATTCCCTTACGTGGTTT.

This clonotype was observed many times. The chain joins TRBV10-3 to TRBJ1-5; D gene ambiguous. The V and J ends lost 3 bases and 2 bases respectively, with 11 bases between them. Germline values: CDR1 ENHRY, CDR2 SYGVKD. The CDR3 contains 15 residues. This CDR3 is CAISEEGRGNQPQHF. In nucleotides, the CDR3 is TGTGCCATCAGTGAAGAGGGAAGGGGCAATCAGCCCCAGCATTTT.

Regarding this clonotype: Here the CDR3 omits its conserved ending phenylalanine or tryptophan, so a read error is the likely source. V gene TRBV10-2 combines with J gene TRBJ1-1; TRBD1 agrees at 9 bases. From germline, CDR1 is WSHSY and CDR2 SAAADI. The CDR3 has 18 amino acids. V was pared by 3 bases and J by 0 bases, with 11 bases of the junction left unmatched. CDR3 DNA sequence: TGCGCCAGCAGTGAATTGAGGGGGACAGGGAACATGAACACTGAAGCTTTCTCT. Protein: CASSELRGTGNMNTEAFS.

This clonotype is categorized as medium-sized. The gene calls are TRBV29-1 and TRBJ2-7; D is unresolved. This CDR3 is built from 10 residues. The germline V gene encodes CDR1 SQVTM and CDR2 ANQGSEA. The V end was cut by 6 bases, the J end by 3 bases, with 6 bases between. In nucleotides, the CDR3 is TGCAGCGTGACGGACTACGAGCAGTACTTC. It translates to CSVTDYEQYF.

This clonotype showed up just a few times. The chain links TRBV6-5 to TRBJ2-7; TRBD2 is a possible D gene (5 bases). Trimming shortened V by 7 bases and J by 5 bases, and 12 bases separated the two germline ends. Germline values: CDR1 MNHEY, CDR2 SVGAGI. The CDR3 contains 12 residues. The CDR3 here is CASKLGVNEQYF. Here the CDR3 DNA reads TGTGCCAGCAAACTCGGGGTCAACGAGCAGTACTTC.

This clonotype was observed at least ten times. V and J are TRBV9 and TRBJ1-2, with 10 nucleotides matching TRBD1. CDR1 is SGDLS and CDR2 is YYNGEE in the germline V gene. There are 15 residues in the CDR3. Losses at the gene ends were 0 bases for V and 4 bases for J; bases not matched to a gene: 3. The CDR3 here is CASSVGQGAGYGYTF. Here the CDR3 DNA reads TGTGCCAGCAGCGTAGGACAGGGGGCCGGCTATGGCTACACCTTC.

This clonotype has only a few counts. The rearrangement joins TRBV5-1 to TRBJ1-2; D call uncertain. The ends were cut back, 7 bases at V and 6 bases at J, with 19 bases in the middle. Germline CDR1 is SGHRS and CDR2 is YFSETQ. This CDR3 contains 14 residues. The CDR3 DNA is TGCGCCAGCCGTGGGTCTTTAATTGAAGATGGCTACACCTTC. Translation: CASRGSLIEDGYTF. The complete variable domain, with remaining parts taken from reference TRBV5-1 and TRBJ1-2, reads KAGVTQTPRYLIKTRGQQVTLSCSPISGHRSVSWYQQTPGQGLQFLFEYFSETQRNKGNFPGRFSGRQFSNSRSEMNVSTLELGDSALYLCASRGSLIEDGYTFGSGTRLTVV.

The sample holds one count of this clonotype. The CDR3 sequence is CATSRHGTGANVLTF. CDR3 nucleotides: TGTGCCACCAGCAGGCACGGGACTGGGGCCAACGTCCTGACTTTC. V gene TRBV15 combines with J gene TRBJ2-6; D may be TRBD2 (5 bases). Trimming took 3 bases from V and 2 from J, leaving 8 bases between them. The CDR3 has 15 residues. Looked up from germline, CDR1 is LNHNV and CDR2 is YYDKDF (reference sequence).

On this clonotype itself: One junction end disagrees with the germline gene, perhaps due to a read error. The CDR3 nucleotides read TGCGCCTGCAGTGTGGTCCGCACAGATACGCAGTATTTT. Translating gives CACSVVRTDTQYF. The chain joins TRBV10-1 to TRBJ2-3, with unresolved D. Germline CDR1 WNHNN, CDR2 SYGVQD (reference sequence). This CDR3 contains 13 residues.